This TCR beta chain was recovered during a study of T-cell reconstitution after alpha-beta-depleted transplantation in children. The authors prepared the TCRbeta library with unique molecular identifiers. TCRdb re-called the PCR reads with MiXCR, one entry per CDR3 protein. Of more than 250,000 distinct CDR3 sequences listed, more than 8% are singletons. This clonotype has just a few counts. Material: PBMCs from the stem cell graft donor, obtained from the stem cell graft. The sequence was collected from a human donor who donated a stem cell graft to a child with SCID.

The CDR3 spells CSARDRAPRPNTEAFF. In DNA, the CDR3 is TGCAGTGCTAGAGATAGGGCGCCGAGGCCGAACACTGAAGCTTTCTTT. This rearrangement joins TRBV20-1 to TRBJ1-1, with unresolved D. The CDR3 contains 16 residues. The V gene lost 0 bases and the J gene lost 1 base, with 15 bases spanning the gap. The germline CDR1 and CDR2 sequences are DFQATT and SNEGSKA (reference sequence).